The subject of this entry is one TCR beta chain. This clonotype came up many times. The clone's antigen remains unknown. No per-base quality is available; no much larger clone lies one base away. The TCR beta CDR3 regions were amplified from RNA transcripts. A first-round RT-PCR of the TCR CDR3 used the HTBI primer set with the Qiagen OneStep RT-PCR kit. Libraries were constructed in a second round of multiplex PCR, after which size selection and purification were performed. Sequencing of the libraries was done on an Illumina HiSeq2000 using paired-end 100 bp reads. The paper's processing steps were these. SOAPnuke was used to process the raw data, removing reads that contained adapters or uncalled bases, had a mean Phred below 15, or lacked an exact match to the constant primer or identifier. High-quality paired reads were merged with COPE v1.2.5, and unique nucleotide sequences were defined as clonotypes. MiTCR v1.1 was used to align clonotypes to the IMGT TRBV, TRBD and TRBJ reference segments. Only V-J combinations with frequency above 0.0001, covering 99% to 99.2% of repertoires, were analysed. The TCS score was defined as F50 (clonal expansion) divided by E x V (chaos), with BLOSUM62-based TCRdist calculated between CDR3 peptides within each V-J. Welch's t-statistics and random forest reduced 514 V-J features to roughly 13, which were used in a naive Bayes classifier (R e1071). The public sequencing data were trimmed at Q25 with fastp and processed into clonotypes with MiXCR by TCRdb, which kept only in-frame beta chains. Duplicate CDR3 protein sequences are folded into a single record with the most common DNA and genes. In this record, the V and J calls reflect TCRdb's handling and not the investigators' own analysis. A total of a few hundred thousand distinct CDR3 sequences appear in this sample, about 16% of them only once. 30% to 35% of the sample rests with the top ten.

The hyperthyroidism patients were between 18 and 65 years old and newly diagnosed, with a disease duration of less than 2 months. Exclusion was applied to patients with uncontrolled infections, other autoimmune diseases, pregnancy or lactation. Diagnoses were based on clinical symptoms, serum thyroxine and TRAb, thyroid ultrasound and orbital computed tomography. Blood from progressor patients was collected at the time of first diagnosis with hyperthyroidism, before any ophthalmopathy symptoms had appeared. Ficoll-Paque density gradient centrifugation was used to isolate PBMCs from 8.5 to 10 ml of fresh peripheral blood. Progressor patients were defined as those initially diagnosed with Graves' hyperthyroidism in whom ophthalmopathy developed during follow-up. Total RNA was extracted using Trizol reagent, and RNA quality was assessed on an Agilent 2100 Bioanalyzer. These data originate in a study of T cells in Graves' hyperthyroidism and ophthalmopathy (dated by TCRdb to the late 2010s). With respect to the entire study: Peripheral blood was collected at initial diagnosis, before any treatment. After sampling, hyperthyroidism patients received methimazole starting at 30 mg daily, and ophthalmopathy patients received high-dose intravenous methylprednisolone. In addition, the study compared T-cell repertoires in thyroid tissue and in blood from over 5 Graves' hyperthyroidism patients. The paper reports TCR Vbeta CDR3 sequencing of approximately 140 peripheral blood samples: some 44 ophthalmopathy, roughly 74 hyperthyroidism and roughly 17 progressor patients. TCR V-J signatures able to tell the groups apart were searched for in a discovery cohort of 95 or so patients, of whom roughly 42 had Graves' ophthalmopathy and around 57 had stable Graves' hyperthyroidism. For training and testing, the 100 patients in the discovery cohort were randomly divided in a 7:3 ratio. Prospective prediction of ophthalmopathy was tested in an independent validation cohort of 18 to 20 hyperthyroidism patients and 15 to 17 patients who later progressed to ophthalmopathy.

The CDR3 runs 11 amino acids, cysteine and phenylalanine included. Kept here is only the CDR3 DNA, which spans 33 bases and is read in frame from base 1. Reading the germline V gene gives CDR1 MNHNS and CDR2 SASEGT. V is pared back by 8 bases and J by 5 bases, with 7 bases lying between the germline termini. What the research found in general, with its limitations: A 13 V-J signature model separated ophthalmopathy from stable hyperthyroidism, with 87.88% sensitivity and roughly 81% specificity in cross-validation and 80%/75% in testing. Most expanded thyroid clonotypes (frequency above 0.001) were also detected in blood, a finding suggesting that blood repertoires may reflect thyroid immune responses. In validation, the model predicted progression to ophthalmopathy with approximately 69% sensitivity and less than 80% specificity, a median of 6.5 months before onset. Sample size was not statistically predetermined, and blinding of investigators to group allocation was not performed.

The chain is assembled from TRBV6-1 and TRBJ2-1; the D segment cannot be called with confidence. This receptor was taken from a woman aged 45 to 65 with Graves' hyperthyroidism that later progressed to Graves' ophthalmopathy. The sample comprised blood. The encoded CDR3 is CASDTNNEQFF. At the DNA level, the sequence is TGTGCCAGCGACACGAACAATGAGCAGTTCTTC.